This entry lists 9 T cell receptor beta chains sequenced from one sample in a study of blood T cell repertoires in COVID-19. Produced via immunoSEQ multiplex PCR; TCRdb's table is partial and in-frame only. The sample carries 200,000 or so clones, just under 85% recorded once. The sample was peripheral blood. The source of these receptors is a human donor with acute or convalescent COVID-19. The donor label of this sample is uncertain.

The chain uses TRBV19 and TRBJ2-6; the match to TRBD1 covers 11 bases. The CDR3 totals 17 residues. Germline V gives CDR1 LNHDA, CDR2 SQIVND (reference sequence). Trimming removed 9 bases from V and 1 base from J; junction bases left unmatched: 8. CDR3 bases: TGTGCCAGCGGGACCGGGACAGGGGGTTCTGGGGCCAACGTCCTGACTTTC. Amino acids: CASGTGTGGSGANVLTF.

V and J are TRBV10-1 and TRBJ2-5, with 10 bases lining up with TRBD2. This CDR3 spans 15 amino acids. Trimming took 2 bases from V and 5 from J; bases not matched to a gene: 5. The V gene's germline CDR1 is WNHNN and CDR2 SYGVQD (reference sequence). The CDR3 region is CASSESLAGVETQYF. The CDR3 region has the DNA TGCGCCAGCAGTGAGAGTCTAGCGGGAGTGGAGACCCAGTACTTC.

This clone showed up just a few times. The chain carries TRBV3-1 (or the pseudogene TRBV3-2) and TRBJ2-1; 11 positions match TRBD1. The length of the CDR3 is 15 residues. Germline CDR1 LGHDT, CDR2 YNNKEL (reference sequence). The junction had 5 bases not matched to a gene; V was cut back by 0 bases and J by 10 bases. In DNA form, the CDR3 reads TGTGCCAGCAGCCAAGAGAGCAGGGACAGGGGGGAGCAGTTCTTC. This gives the protein CASSQESRDRGEQFF.

The rearrangement uses TRBV28 and TRBJ2-2; TRBD1 matches at 8 bases. V dropped 5 bases and J dropped 0; count of bases not matched to a gene: 5. Germline CDR1 MDHEN, CDR2 SYDVKM. This CDR3 has 16 residues. As DNA, the CDR3 is TGTGCCAGCAGTAAGACAGGGGTGTCGAACACCGGGGAGCTGTTTTTT. It codes for CASSKTGVSNTGELFF.

The gene calls are TRBV7-6 and TRBJ2-7, with a tentative D call TRBD1 (6 bases). The length of the CDR3 is 18 residues. CDR1 and CDR2 (germline): SGHVS, FNYEAQ. V was cut by 5 bases and J by 5 bases, with 28 bases left in between. The CDR3 sequence: CASSTPFGVAAGVNEQYF. The CDR3 DNA reads TGTGCCAGCAGCACTCCCTTCGGGGTTGCGGCAGGGGTTAACGAGCAGTACTTC.

Here the CDR3 reads CASSLATGVKYEQYF. CDR3 nucleotide sequence: TGTGCCAGCAGCTTGGCGACAGGGGTAAAGTACGAGCAGTACTTC. The rearrangement links TRBV7-6 to TRBJ2-7; 8 positions agree with TRBD1. Germline V lookup: CDR1 SGHVS, CDR2 FNYEAQ. The CDR3 contains 15 residues. V was clipped by 3 bases and J by 4 bases; unmatched bases: 8.

In DNA, the CDR3 is TGTGCCATCAGTGAGTCTCAGGGGCAGACTGAAGCTTTCTTT. It is translated as CAISESQGQTEAFF. The chain combines TRBV10-3 with TRBJ1-1, with a tentative D call TRBD1 (6 bases). There are 14 residues in the CDR3. Germline V gene lookup returns CDR1 ENHRY and CDR2 SYGVKD. V was clipped by 0 bases and J by 5 bases, with 10 bases between them.

The chain uses TRBV4-1 and TRBJ1-1, with D hard to call. The germline V and J ends were trimmed by 8 bases and 3 bases, with 19 bases remaining between them. This CDR3 comprises 15 residues. Germline CDR1 MGHRA, CDR2 YSYEKL. This chain's CDR3 is CASRGRDGWDTEAFF. CDR3 nucleotides: TGCGCCAGCCGCGGACGGGATGGCTGGGACACTGAAGCTTTCTTT.

The rearrangement uses TRBV7-2 and TRBJ2-7; TRBD2 matches 8 bases. The V segment lost 1 base and the J segment 4 bases; nucleotides outside the gene matches: 6. Germline CDR1 reads SGHTA; CDR2 reads FQGNSA. The CDR3 length is 15 residues. DNA of the CDR3: TGTGCCAGCAGCTTAGTGAGCGGGAGTTCGTACGAGCAGTACTTC. Its translation: CASSLVSGSSYEQYF.